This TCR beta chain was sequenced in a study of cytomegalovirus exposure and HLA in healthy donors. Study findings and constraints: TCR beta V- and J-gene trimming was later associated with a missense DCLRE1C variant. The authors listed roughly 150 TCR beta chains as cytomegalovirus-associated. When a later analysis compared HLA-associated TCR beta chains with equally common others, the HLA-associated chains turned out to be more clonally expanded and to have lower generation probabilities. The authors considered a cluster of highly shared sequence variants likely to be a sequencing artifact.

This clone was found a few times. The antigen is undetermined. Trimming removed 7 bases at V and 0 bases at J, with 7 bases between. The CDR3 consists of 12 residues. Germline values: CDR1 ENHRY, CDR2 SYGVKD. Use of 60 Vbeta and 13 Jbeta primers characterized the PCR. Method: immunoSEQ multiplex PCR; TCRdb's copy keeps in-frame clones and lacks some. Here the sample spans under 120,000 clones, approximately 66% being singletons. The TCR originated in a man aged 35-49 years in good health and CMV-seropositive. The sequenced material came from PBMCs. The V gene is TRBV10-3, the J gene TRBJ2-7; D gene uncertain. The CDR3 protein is CAITDSSYEQYF. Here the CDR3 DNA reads TGTGCCATCACCGATAGCTCCTACGAGCAGTACTTC.